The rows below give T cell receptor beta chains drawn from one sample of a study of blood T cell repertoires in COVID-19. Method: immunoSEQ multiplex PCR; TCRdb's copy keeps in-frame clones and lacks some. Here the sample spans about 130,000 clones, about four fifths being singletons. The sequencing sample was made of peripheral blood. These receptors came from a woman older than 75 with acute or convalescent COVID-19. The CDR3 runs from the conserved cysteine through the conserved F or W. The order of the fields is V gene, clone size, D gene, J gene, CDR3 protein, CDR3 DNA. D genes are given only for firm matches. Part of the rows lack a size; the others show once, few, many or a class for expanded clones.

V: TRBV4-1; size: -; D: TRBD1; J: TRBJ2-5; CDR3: CASNPIPGGLETQYF; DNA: TGCGCCAGCAACCCTATTCCAGGGGGCTTGGAGACCCAGTACTTC
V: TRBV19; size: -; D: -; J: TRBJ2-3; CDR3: CASSQGPSSDTQYF; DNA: TGTGCCAGTAGTCAGGGGCCGTCGTCAGATACGCAGTATTTT
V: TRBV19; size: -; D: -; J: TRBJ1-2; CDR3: CASTLREGGGYTF; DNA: TGTGCCAGTACCTTGAGGGAGGGCGGTGGCTACACCTTC
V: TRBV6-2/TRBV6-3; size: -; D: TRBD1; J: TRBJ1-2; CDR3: CASSRGQGYGYTF; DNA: TGTGCCAGCAGCAGGGGACAGGGGTATGGCTACACCTTC
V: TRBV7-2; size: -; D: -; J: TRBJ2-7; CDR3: CASSTEQAYEQYF; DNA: TGTGCCAGCAGCACCGAGCAAGCCTACGAGCAGTACTTC
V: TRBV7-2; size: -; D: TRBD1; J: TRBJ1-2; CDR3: CASSLGVGTGGYGYTF; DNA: TGTGCCAGCAGCTTAGGGGTAGGGACAGGGGGCTATGGCTACACCTTC
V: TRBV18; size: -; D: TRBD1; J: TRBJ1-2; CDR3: CASSPLQGQGLHGYTF; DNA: TGTGCCAGCTCACCATTGCAGGGACAGGGCTTACATGGCTACACCTTC
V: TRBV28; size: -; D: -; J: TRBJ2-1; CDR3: CASRSPRLRGPLYNEQFF; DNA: TGTGCCAGCAGATCCCCACGCCTCCGGGGTCCCCTATACAATGAGCAGTTCTTC
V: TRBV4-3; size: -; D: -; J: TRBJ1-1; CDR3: CASSQGRITEAFF; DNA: TGCGCCAGCAGCCAAGGGAGGATCACTGAAGCTTTCTTT
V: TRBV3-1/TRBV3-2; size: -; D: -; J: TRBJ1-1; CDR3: CASSPPTANTEAFF; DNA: TGTGCCAGCAGCCCCCCGACAGCAAACACTGAAGCTTTCTTT
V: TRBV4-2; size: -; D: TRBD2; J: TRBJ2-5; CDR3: CASSQDLGAGVPPKYF; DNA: TGTGCCAGCAGCCAAGATCTTGGGGCGGGAGTGCCCCCCAAGTACTTC
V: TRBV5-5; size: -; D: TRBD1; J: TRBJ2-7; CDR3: CASSRDRGLYEQYF; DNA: TGTGCCAGCAGCCGGGACAGGGGGCTCTACGAGCAGTACTTC
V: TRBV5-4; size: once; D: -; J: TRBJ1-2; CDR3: CASARENYGYTF; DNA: TGTGCCAGCGCCAGGGAAAACTATGGCTACACCTTC
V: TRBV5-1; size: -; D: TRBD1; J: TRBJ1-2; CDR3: CASSWGTGEYGYTF; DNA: TGCGCCAGCAGCTGGGGGACAGGGGAATATGGCTACACCTTC
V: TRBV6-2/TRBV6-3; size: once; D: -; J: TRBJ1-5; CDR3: CASSPGVGGSNQPQHF; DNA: TGTGCCAGCAGTCCAGGGGTAGGGGGAAGCAATCAGCCCCAGCATTTT